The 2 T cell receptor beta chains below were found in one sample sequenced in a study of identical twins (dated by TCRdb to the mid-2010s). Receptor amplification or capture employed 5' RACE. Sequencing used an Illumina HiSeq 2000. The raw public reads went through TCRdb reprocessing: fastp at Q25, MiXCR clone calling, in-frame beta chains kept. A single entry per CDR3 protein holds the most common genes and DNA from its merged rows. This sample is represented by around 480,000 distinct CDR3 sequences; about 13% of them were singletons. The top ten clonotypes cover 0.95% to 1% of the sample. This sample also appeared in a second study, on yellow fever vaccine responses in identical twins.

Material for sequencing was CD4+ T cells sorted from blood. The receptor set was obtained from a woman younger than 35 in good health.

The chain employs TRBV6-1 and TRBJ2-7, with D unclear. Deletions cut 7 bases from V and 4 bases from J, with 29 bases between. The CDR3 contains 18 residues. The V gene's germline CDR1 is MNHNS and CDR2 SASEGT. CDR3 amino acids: CASTPWSGQPNVAYEQYF. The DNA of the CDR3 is TGTGCCAGCACCCCCTGGTCGGGCCAGCCAAACGTGGCGTACGAGCAGTACTTC.

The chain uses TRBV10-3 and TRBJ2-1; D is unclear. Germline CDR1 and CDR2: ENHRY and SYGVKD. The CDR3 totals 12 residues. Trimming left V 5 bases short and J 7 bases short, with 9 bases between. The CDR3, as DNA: TGTGCCATCAGTTCTAGTTCTAATGAGCAGTTCTTC. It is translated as CAISSSSNEQFF.